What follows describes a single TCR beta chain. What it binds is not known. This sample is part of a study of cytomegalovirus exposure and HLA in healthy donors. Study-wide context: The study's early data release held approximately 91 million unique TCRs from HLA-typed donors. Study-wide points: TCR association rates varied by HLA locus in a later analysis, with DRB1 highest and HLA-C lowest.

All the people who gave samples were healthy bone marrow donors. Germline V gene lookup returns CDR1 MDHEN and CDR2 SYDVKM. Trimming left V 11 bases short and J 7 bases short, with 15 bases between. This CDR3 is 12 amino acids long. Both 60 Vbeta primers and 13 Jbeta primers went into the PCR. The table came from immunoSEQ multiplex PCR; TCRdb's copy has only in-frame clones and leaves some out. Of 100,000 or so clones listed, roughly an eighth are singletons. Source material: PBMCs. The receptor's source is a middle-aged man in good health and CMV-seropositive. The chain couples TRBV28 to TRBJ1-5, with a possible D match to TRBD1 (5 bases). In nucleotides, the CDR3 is TGTGCCGAAGCAGGGTTCGGACAGCCCCAGCATTTT. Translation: CAEAGFGQPQHF.